The source of this T cell receptor (beta chain) is a study of blood T cell repertoires in COVID-19 (dated by TCRdb to about 2020). For the study in its entirety: Collaborator samples came from the United States, Italy and Spain and covered acute and convalescent phases of COVID-19. The prospective study material was composed of cDNA or gDNA derived from T cells, B-cell-depleted T cells, or PBMCs. Subjects who had been exposed to COVID-19, were actively infected with it, or had recovered from it provided the deeply sampled blood TCRbeta repertoires that made up the dataset. The repertoires were released in a freely available public database meant as a resource for research on the immune response to SARS-CoV-2. The samples were drawn from two sources: the first 160 participants of the ongoing ImmuneRACE study, and 1,200 or so subjects contributed by 6 global collaborators. The sample metadata nearly always contained a de-identified subject ID, COVID-19 status, age in years and sex. HLA class I and class II types, where available, came from metadata supplied by the sample provider rather than from assay-based typing.

Participants in the prospective study were aged roughly 18 to 95 years, lived in 24 United States geographic areas, and enrolled through a virtual design. In the prospective study, cohorts were assigned on the basis of participant-reported clinical history obtained from a screening survey and a study questionnaire. Exposed participants were defined as having been in contact with someone with a PCR-confirmed or clinician-diagnosed COVID-19 case within 2 weeks of study entry. In the prospective study, whole blood, serum and a nasopharyngeal or oropharyngeal swab were collected from each participant by mobile phlebotomists. Over an approximately 2-month period, participants in the prospective study had the option of providing additional blood draws and questionnaires. Before DNA extraction, blood samples from the prospective study were shipped at room temperature or frozen. With regard to this clone: Its antigen is unknown. There are no base qualities to consult, and no much larger clone falls within one base.

The immunoSEQ Assay, a bias-controlled multiplex PCR, was used to amplify TCRbeta CDR3 regions from genomic DNA. The paper's data handling went like this. The number of nucleated cells in each sample was estimated by amplification of reference gene primers within the assay. Sequence reads were collapsed and filtered to measure the absolute abundance of every unique TCRbeta CDR3 rearrangement. For each sample, productive Simpson clonality was calculated as the square root of Simpson's diversity index across productive rearrangements. TCRdb obtained this table from immuneACCESS and retained in-frame rearrangements with V and J assigned. These tables miss some clones; where compared with another copy, unresolved V genes account for less than half of the shortfall, and the remainder is unexplained. V, J and clone size derive from that table, while D and trimming were established from the DNA sequence. This sample has around 400,000 clones in its table, and about 88% of those were observed once. The top ten clonotypes cover around 1.5% of the sample.

General findings and caveats noted by the study authors: The quantity of clinical and demographic metadata differed by source and by participant and was supplied without curation.

The source is a woman younger than 35 who had been exposed to COVID-19. Source material: PBMCs or T cells enriched from blood (not recorded which).

This receptor carries the CDR3 CASSSRGNGELFF. The DNA sequence is as follows: TGTGCCAGCAGTTCGCGGGGTAACGGGGAGCTGTTTTTT. The rearrangement combines TRBV6-5 with TRBJ2-2; a tentative D call is TRBD2 (6 bases match). From the cysteine up to the phenylalanine, the CDR3 has a length of 13 residues. Only CDR3 DNA is held: 39 bases, read in frame from base 1. A distance of 10 bases separates the germline ends of V and J, which lose 4 bases and 7 bases respectively. In the germline V gene, CDR1 corresponds to MNHEY and CDR2 to SVGAGI.